This TCR beta chain is from a study of shared clonotypes between healthy human individuals. Study overall: In total, the donors were a couple of women and a few men aged 18 to 49.

Sequencing on ten immunoSEQ deep assay plates was performed for unsorted PBMC DNA. Only in-frame clones appear in the TCRdb table, and some are missing; sequencing was by immunoSEQ multiplex PCR. Here the sample spans around 530,000 clones, roughly 72% being singletons. Study findings and constraints: The small donor group covered limited genetic and exposure diversity.

This CDR3 contains 14 residues. Germline CDR1 reads SGHRS; CDR2 reads YFSETQ. V dropped 0 bases and J dropped 5; count of bases not matched to a gene: 4. Points on this clone: Its antigen is not identified.

Unsorted samples, those not sorted, used some 90 million PBMCs for genomic DNA. This clonotype was obtained from a middle-aged woman in good health. Some clones in this sample may be carry-over from other donors' samples. Source material: PBMCs. The chain carries TRBV5-1 and TRBJ2-5, with TRBD1 identical over 7 bases. The CDR3 DNA sequence: TGCGCCAGCAGCTTGGCAGGGGGATACGAGACCCAGTACTTC. As protein: CASSLAGGYETQYF. The whole variable domain, remainder taken from reference TRBV5-1 and TRBJ2-5, is KAGVTQTPRYLIKTRGQQVTLSCSPISGHRSVSWYQQTPGQGLQFLFEYFSETQRNKGNFPGRFSGRQFSNSRSEMNVSTLELGDSALYLCASSLAGGYETQYFGPGTRLLVL.